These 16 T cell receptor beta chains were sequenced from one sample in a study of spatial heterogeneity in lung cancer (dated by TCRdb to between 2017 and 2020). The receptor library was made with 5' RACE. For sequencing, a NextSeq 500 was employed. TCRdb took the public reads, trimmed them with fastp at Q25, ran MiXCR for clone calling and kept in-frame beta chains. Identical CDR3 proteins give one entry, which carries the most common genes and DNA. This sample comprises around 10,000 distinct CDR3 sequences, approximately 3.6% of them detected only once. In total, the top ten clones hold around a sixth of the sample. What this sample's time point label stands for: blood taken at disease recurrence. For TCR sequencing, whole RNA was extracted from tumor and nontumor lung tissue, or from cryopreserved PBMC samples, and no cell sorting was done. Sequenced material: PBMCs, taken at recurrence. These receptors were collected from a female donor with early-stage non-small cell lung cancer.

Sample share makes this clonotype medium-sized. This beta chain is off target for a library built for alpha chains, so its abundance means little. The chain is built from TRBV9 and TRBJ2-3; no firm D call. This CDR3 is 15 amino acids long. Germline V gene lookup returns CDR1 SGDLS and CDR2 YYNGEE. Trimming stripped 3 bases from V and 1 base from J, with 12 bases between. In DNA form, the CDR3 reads TGTGCCAGCAGCGCCCGTGGGCAGGGCACAGATACGCAGTATTTT. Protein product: CASSARGQGTDTQYF.

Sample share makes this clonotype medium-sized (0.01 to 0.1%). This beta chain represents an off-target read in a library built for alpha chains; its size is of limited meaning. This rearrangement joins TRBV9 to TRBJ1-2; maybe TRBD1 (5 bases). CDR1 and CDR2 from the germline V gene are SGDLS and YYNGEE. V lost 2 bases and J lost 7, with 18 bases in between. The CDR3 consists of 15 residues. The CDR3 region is CASSVGRDAEGGYTF. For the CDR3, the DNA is TGTGCCAGCAGCGTTGGCCGGGACGCCGAGGGTGGCTACACCTTC.

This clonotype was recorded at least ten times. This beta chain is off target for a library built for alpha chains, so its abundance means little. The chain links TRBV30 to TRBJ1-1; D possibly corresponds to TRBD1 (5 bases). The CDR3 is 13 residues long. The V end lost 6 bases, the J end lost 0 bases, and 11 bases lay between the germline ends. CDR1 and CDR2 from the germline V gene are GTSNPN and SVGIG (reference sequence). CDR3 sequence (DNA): TGTGCCTGCTCAAGGGGCATGAACACTGAAGCTTTCTTT. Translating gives CACSRGMNTEAFF.

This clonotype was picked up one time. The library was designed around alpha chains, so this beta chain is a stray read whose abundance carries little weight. The CDR3 loop reads CASSVEEGRRGSDTQYF. In DNA, the CDR3 is TGTGCCAGCAGCGTAGAAGAAGGGCGGCGGGGGTCAGATACGCAGTATTTT. The chain combines TRBV9 with TRBJ2-3; TRBD2 matches at 7 bases. CDR1 is SGDLS, CDR2 YYNGEE, per germline. After removal of 0 bases from V and 4 bases from J, the junction contained 11 bases not matched to a gene. The CDR3 length is 17 residues.

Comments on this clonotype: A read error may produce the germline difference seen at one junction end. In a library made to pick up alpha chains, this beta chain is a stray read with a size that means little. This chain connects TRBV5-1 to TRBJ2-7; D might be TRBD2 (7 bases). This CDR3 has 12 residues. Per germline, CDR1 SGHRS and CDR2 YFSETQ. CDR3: CTSSGTTYEQYF. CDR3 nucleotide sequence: TGCACCAGCAGCGGGACAACCTACGAGCAGTACTTC.

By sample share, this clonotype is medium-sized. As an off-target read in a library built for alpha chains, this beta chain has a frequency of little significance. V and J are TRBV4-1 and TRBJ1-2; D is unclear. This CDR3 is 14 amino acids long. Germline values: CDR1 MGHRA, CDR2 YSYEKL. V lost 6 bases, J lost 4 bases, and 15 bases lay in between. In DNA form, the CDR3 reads TGCGCCAGCAGTTATACGGGTGACCTCTATGGCTACACCTTC. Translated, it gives CASSYTGDLYGYTF.

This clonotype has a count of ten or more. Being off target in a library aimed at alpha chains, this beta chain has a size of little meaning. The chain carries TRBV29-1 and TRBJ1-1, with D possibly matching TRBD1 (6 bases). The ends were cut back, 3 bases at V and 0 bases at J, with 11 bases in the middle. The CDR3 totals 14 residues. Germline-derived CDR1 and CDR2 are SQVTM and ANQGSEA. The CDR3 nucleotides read TGCAGCGTTGATCAATGGACAGTGAACACTGAAGCTTTCTTT. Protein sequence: CSVDQWTVNTEAFF.

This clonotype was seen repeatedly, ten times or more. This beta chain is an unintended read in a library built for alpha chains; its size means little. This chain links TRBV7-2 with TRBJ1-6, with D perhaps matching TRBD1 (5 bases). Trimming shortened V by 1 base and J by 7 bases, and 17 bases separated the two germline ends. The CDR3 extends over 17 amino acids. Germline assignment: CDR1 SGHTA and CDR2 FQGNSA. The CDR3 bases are TGTGCCAGCAGCTTAGGGGGCGGCAGTTGGAGGAATTCACCCCTCCACTTT. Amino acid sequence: CASSLGGGSWRNSPLHF.

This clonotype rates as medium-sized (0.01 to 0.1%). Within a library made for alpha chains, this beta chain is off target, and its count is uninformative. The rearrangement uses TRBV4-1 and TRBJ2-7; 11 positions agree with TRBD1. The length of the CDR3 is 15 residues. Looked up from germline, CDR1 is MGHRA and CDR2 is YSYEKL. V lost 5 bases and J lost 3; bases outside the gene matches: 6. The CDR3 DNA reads TGCGCCAGCAGCGGAGGGACAGGGGGATTCTACGAGCAGTACTTC. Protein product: CASSGGTGGFYEQYF.

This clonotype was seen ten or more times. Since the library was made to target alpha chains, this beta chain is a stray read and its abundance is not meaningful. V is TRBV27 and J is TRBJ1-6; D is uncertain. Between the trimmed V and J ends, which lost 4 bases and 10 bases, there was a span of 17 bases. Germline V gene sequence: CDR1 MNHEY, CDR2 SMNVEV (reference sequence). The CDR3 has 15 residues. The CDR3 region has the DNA TGTGCCAGCAGTTCTTCCGTCCTACGTGGGTCACCCCTCCACTTT. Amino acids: CASSSSVLRGSPLHF.

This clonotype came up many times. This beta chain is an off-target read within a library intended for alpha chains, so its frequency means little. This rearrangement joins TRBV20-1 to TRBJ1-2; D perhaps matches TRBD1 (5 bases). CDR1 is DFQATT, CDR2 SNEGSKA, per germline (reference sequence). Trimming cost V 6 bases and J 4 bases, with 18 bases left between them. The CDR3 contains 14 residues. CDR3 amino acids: CSATQVGGTYGYTF. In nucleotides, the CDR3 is TGCAGTGCCACCCAGGTGGGGGGGACCTATGGCTACACCTTC.

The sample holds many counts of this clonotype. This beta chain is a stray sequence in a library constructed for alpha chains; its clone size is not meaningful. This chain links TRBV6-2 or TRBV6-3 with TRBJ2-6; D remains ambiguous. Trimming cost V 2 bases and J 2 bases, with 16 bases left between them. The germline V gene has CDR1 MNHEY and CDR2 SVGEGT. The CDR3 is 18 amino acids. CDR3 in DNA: TGTGCCAGCAGTTACCCCCCCGCCAGCAGACCTGGGGCCAACGTCCTGACTTTC. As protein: CASSYPPASRPGANVLTF.

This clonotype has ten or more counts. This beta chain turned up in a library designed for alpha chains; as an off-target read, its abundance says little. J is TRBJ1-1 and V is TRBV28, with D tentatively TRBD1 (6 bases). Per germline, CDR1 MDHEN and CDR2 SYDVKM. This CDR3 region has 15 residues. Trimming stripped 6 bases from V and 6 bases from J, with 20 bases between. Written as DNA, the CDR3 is TGTGCCAGCAGCGCCCCGGACAGCGCTTGGCCTGAAGCTTTCTTT. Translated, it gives CASSAPDSAWPEAFF. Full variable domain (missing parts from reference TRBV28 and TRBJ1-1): DVKVTQSSRYLVKRTGEKVFLECVQDMDHENMFWYRQDPGLGLRLIYFSYDVKMKEKGDIPEGYSVSREKKERFSLILESASTNQTSMYLCASSAPDSAWPEAFFGQGTRLTVV.

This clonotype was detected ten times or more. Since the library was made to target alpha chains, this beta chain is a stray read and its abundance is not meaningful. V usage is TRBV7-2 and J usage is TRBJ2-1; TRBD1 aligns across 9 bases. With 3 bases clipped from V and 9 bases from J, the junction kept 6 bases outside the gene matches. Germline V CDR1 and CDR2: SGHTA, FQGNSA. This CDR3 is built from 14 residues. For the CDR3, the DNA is TGTGCCAGCAGCTTCGACAGGGGGGTCGGTGAGCAGTTCTTC. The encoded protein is CASSFDRGVGEQFF.

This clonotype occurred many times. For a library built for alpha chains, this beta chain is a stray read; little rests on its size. As DNA, the CDR3 is TGTGCCAGCGGGGGACTAGGGTCCCTAGCTGGCACAGATACGCAGTATTTT. The encoded protein is CASGGLGSLAGTDTQYF. The rearrangement links TRBV6-5 to TRBJ2-3; TRBD2 aligns across 8 bases. The junction had 14 bases not matched to a gene; V was cut back by 8 bases and J by 1 base. The germline V gene has CDR1 MNHEY and CDR2 SVGAGI. The CDR3 extends over 17 amino acids.

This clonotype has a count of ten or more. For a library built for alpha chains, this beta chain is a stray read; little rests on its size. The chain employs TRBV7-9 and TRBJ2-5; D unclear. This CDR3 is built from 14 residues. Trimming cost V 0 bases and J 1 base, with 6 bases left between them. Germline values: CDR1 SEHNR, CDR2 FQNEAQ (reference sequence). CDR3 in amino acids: CASSLAGGQETQYF. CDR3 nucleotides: TGTGCCAGCAGCTTAGCCGGTGGCCAAGAGACCCAGTACTTC.